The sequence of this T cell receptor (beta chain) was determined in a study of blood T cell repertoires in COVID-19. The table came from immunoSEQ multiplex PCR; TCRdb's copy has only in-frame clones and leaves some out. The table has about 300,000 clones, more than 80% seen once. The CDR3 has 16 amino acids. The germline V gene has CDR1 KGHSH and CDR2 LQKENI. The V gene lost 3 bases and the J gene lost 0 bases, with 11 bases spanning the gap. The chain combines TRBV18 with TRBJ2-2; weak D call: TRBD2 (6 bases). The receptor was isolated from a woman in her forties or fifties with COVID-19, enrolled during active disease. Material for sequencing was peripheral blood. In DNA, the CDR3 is TGTGCCAGCTCACCTGCAGGGAGGTCGAACACCGGGGAGCTGTTTTTT. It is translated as CASSPAGRSNTGELFF.